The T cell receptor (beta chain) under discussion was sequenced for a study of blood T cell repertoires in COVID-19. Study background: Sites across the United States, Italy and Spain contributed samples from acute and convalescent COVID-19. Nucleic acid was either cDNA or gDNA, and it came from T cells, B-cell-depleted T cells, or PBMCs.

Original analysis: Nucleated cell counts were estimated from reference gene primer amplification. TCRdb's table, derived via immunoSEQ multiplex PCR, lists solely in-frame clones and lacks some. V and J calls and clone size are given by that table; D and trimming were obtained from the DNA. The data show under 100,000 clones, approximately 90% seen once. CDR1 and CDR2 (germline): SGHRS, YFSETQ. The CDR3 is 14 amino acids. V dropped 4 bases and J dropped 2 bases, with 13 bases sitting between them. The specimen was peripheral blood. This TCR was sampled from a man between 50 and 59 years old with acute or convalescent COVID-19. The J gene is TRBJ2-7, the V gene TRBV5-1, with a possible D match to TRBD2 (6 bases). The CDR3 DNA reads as TGCGCCAGCAGCCTTATTAGCGGCCCCTACGAGCAGTACTTC. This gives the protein CASSLISGPYEQYF.